A single sample is the source of the 14 T cell receptor beta chains below, sequenced in a study of beta chain features in type 1 diabetes. These receptors' antigens are unknown. Reverse transcribing all isolated RNA meant expressed TCRB transcripts were sequenced. Profiled with immunoSEQ multiplex PCR; TCRdb holds only in-frame clones, not every one. Of a few hundred thousand clones detected, around 12% appear once; the ten largest clones hold about 0.01%. Notes on the study in general: Researchers report that Type 1 diabetes patients had moderately but significantly shorter TCRB CDR3s across all four CD4+ subsets.

Sequences were obtained from naive CD4+ T cells from blood. The source of these receptors is a woman between 18 and 29 years old with type 1 diabetes.

The J gene is TRBJ2-7, the V gene TRBV6-1, with D uncertain. V gave up 8 bases and J gave up 3 bases, with 8 bases separating them. Germline CDR1 reads MNHNS; CDR2 reads SASEGT. The CDR3 runs 11 residues. In DNA, the CDR3 is TGTGCCAGCTGGGCAAACTACGAGCAGTACTTC. This translates into CASWANYEQYF.

The chain carries TRBV6-4 and TRBJ1-6; weak D call: TRBD1 (5 bases). The length of the CDR3 is 16 residues. Germline V gene sequence: CDR1 MRHNA, CDR2 SNTAGT. Deletions cut 6 bases from V and 9 bases from J, with 21 bases between. Written as DNA, the CDR3 is TGTGCCAGCAGCCCTTCCGGAGGGACGATCGGTTCACCCCTCCACTTT. Residues: CASSPSGGTIGSPLHF.

Only a few counts were recorded for this clone. The CDR3 region is CASSPIRDRDSYEQYF. For the CDR3, the DNA is TGTGCCAGCAGCCCAATCCGGGACAGGGACTCCTACGAGCAGTACTTC. The chain carries TRBV11-2 and TRBJ2-7; 9 bases map to TRBD1. This CDR3 comprises 16 residues. CDR1 is SGHAT and CDR2 is FQNNGV in the germline V gene. V lost 5 bases to trimming and J lost 0 bases; unmatched junction nucleotides: 8.

In its sample, this clone was seen a few times. The chain carries TRBV28 and TRBJ2-3, with TRBD1 matching 7 bases. V shed 6 bases, J shed 7 bases, and the junction held 7 bases outside the gene matches. The CDR3 has 13 amino acids. Germline values: CDR1 MDHEN, CDR2 SYDVKM. CDR3 sequence (DNA): TGTGCCAGCAGCCAGGGACAGACGAATACGCAGTATTTT. Translated, it gives CASSQGQTNTQYF.

The chain is built from TRBV5-1 and TRBJ2-1; 14 nucleotides line up with TRBD2. CDR3 length: 16 residues. Germline CDR1 and CDR2: SGHRS and YFSETQ. The V segment lost 4 bases and the J segment 9 bases; nucleotides outside the gene matches: 9. Here the CDR3 reads CASSIRTSGGPGEQFF. Here the CDR3 DNA reads TGCGCCAGCAGCATCCGGACTAGCGGGGGGCCCGGTGAGCAGTTCTTC. The whole variable domain, remainder taken from reference TRBV5-1 and TRBJ2-1, is KAGVTQTPRYLIKTRGQQVTLSCSPISGHRSVSWYQQTPGQGLQFLFEYFSETQRNKGNFPGRFSGRQFSNSRSEMNVSTLELGDSALYLCASSIRTSGGPGEQFFGPGTRLTVL.

This clone has only a few counts. The chain joins TRBV4-3 to TRBJ2-1; D is uncertain. V shed 6 bases and J shed 4 bases, with 10 bases lying between them. This CDR3 contains 13 residues. Germline V CDR1 and CDR2: LGHNA, YSLEER. CDR3 in amino acids: CASSSDWYNEQFF. CDR3 DNA sequence: TGCGCCAGCAGTTCCGACTGGTACAATGAGCAGTTCTTC.

V gene TRBV7-2 combines with J gene TRBJ2-3; 9 positions agree with TRBD2. The CDR3 is made up of 15 amino acids. Germline V gene sequence: CDR1 SGHTA, CDR2 FQGNSA. V gave up 5 bases and J gave up 1 base; unmatched junction bases: 4. The CDR3 sequence is CASSRGGAGTDTQYF. CDR3 nucleotide sequence: TGTGCCAGCAGCCGCGGGGGGGCGGGCACAGATACGCAGTATTTT.

The chain uses TRBV5-4 and TRBJ2-5; the D gene is possibly TRBD1 (6 bases). Per the germline V gene, CDR1 is SGHNT and CDR2 is YYREEE (reference sequence). CDR3 length: 15 amino acids. The V end was cut by 4 bases, the J end by 0 bases, with 13 bases between. CDR3 DNA sequence: TGTGCCAGCAGCAGCCTGGGACACTACCAAGAGACCCAGTACTTC. Translation: CASSSLGHYQETQYF.

The genes are TRBV7-9 and TRBJ2-4, with 8 bases aligning to TRBD2. CDR1 is SEHNR, CDR2 FQNEAQ, per germline (reference sequence). Trimming cost V 5 bases and J 8 bases; bases outside gene matches: 11. The CDR3 is 15 residues long. The CDR3 sequence is CASSPSKTSVDIQYF. The CDR3, as DNA: TGTGCCAGCAGCCCTAGCAAGACTAGCGTCGACATTCAGTACTTC.

In its sample, this clone was seen a few times. The chain carries TRBV15 and TRBJ1-3; D is unresolved. The CDR3 is made up of 14 amino acids. Germline V gene lookup returns CDR1 LNHNV and CDR2 YYDKDF (reference sequence). V was pared by 0 bases and J by 4 bases, with 7 bases between. The CDR3 coding sequence is TGTGCCACCAGCAGAGACCTACAGGGAAACACCATATATTTT. It translates to CATSRDLQGNTIYF.

The chain is built from TRBV14 and TRBJ1-1; tentatively, D is TRBD1 (5 bases). The CDR3 runs 13 residues. CDR1 and CDR2 (germline): SGHDN, FVKESK. Deletions cut 1 base from V and 7 bases from J, with 10 bases between. CDR3 sequence: CASSQGLQGEAFF. The CDR3 coding sequence is TGTGCCAGCAGCCAAGGATTGCAGGGTGAAGCTTTCTTT.

This chain joins TRBV30 and TRBJ2-7, with 9 bases matching TRBD2. The germline V gene has CDR1 GTSNPN and CDR2 SVGIG (reference sequence). The CDR3 covers 15 residues. Trimming cost V 2 bases and J 3 bases; bases outside gene matches: 8. The CDR3 protein is CAWSPRLAAIYEQYF. CDR3 DNA sequence: TGTGCCTGGAGTCCGCGACTAGCGGCCATCTACGAGCAGTACTTC. The whole variable domain, remainder taken from reference TRBV30 and TRBJ2-7, is SQTIHQWPATLVQPVGSPLSLECTVEGTSNPNLYWYRQAAGRGLQLLFYSVGIGQISSEVPQNLSASRPQDRQFILSSKKLLLSDSGFYLCAWSPRLAAIYEQYFGPGTRLTVT.

This chain joins TRBV29-1 and TRBJ1-2; the D is unclear. CDR1 and CDR2 from the germline V gene are SQVTM and ANQGSEA. This CDR3 comprises 13 residues. V lost 6 bases and J 3 bases, leaving 14 bases between the germline ends. The DNA for the CDR3 is TGCAGCGTCGGAGGTCGTCTCCACTATGGCTACACCTTC. This translates into CSVGGRLHYGYTF.

The gene calls are TRBV15 and TRBJ2-7, with D maybe TRBD2 (6 bases). Trimming removed 8 bases from V and 2 bases from J, with 13 bases in between. The germline V gene has CDR1 LNHNV and CDR2 YYDKDF (reference sequence). CDR3 size: 13 residues. CDR3 sequence (DNA): TGTGCCACCCGGGCCCGGGGGACCTACGAGCAGTACTTC. It is translated as CATRARGTYEQYF. Looking up the rest from reference TRBV15 and TRBJ2-7 gives the full variable domain: DAMVIQNPRYQVTQFGKPVTLSCSQTLNHNVMYWYQQKSSQAPKLLFHYYDKDFNNEADTPDNFQSRRPNTSFCFLDIRSPGLGDTAMYLCATRARGTYEQYFGPGTRLTVT.